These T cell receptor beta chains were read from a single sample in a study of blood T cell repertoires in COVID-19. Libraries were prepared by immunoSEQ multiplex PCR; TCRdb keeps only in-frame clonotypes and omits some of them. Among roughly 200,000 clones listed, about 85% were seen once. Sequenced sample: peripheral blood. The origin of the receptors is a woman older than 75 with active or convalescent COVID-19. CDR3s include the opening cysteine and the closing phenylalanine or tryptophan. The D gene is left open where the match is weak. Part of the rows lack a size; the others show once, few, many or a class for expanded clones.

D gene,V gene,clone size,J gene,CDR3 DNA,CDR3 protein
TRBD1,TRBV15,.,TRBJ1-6,TGTGCCACCAGCAGTGGGACAGCGTTTAATTCACCCCTCCACTTT,CATSSGTAFNSPLHF
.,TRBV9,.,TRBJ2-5,TGTGCCAGCAGCTCAGGGCTAGAGACCCAGTACTTC,CASSSGLETQYF
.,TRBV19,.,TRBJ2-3,TGTGCCAGTAGTTCCTTAGGGGATGCAGATACGCAGTATTTT,CASSSLGDADTQYF
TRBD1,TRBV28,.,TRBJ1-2,TGTGCCAGCAGGACAGGGGGCAACTATGGCTACACCTTC,CASRTGGNYGYTF
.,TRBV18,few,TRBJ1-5,TGTGCCAGCTCACCACCGAACCTAAATCAGCCCCAGCATTTT,CASSPPNLNQPQHF
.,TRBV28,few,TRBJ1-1,TGTGCCAGCAGCCAGACCGGGTCAAGTGGAGCTTTCTTT,CASSQTGSSGAFF
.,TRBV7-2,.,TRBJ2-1,TGTGCCAGCAGCTTACAGGGTTCCTACAATGAGCAGTTCTTC,CASSLQGSYNEQFF
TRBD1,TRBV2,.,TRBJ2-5,TGTGCCAGCAGCGTCGACAGGGTCCAGACCCAGTACTTC,CASSVDRVQTQYF
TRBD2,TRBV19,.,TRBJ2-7,TGTGCCAGTAGTATGCACGGACTAGCGGGGGGTATAAGCTCCTACGAGCAGTACTTC,CASSMHGLAGGISSYEQYF
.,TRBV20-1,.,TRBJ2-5,TGCAGTGCTAGTAGGGGGGGCACTCAAGAGACCCAGTACTTC,CSASRGGTQETQYF
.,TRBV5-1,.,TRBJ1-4,TGCGCCAGCAGCACACAGCTGGCAACTAATGAAAAACTGTTTTTT,CASSTQLATNEKLFF
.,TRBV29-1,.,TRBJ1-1,TGCAGCGTCGCCCCACAGGTGAACACTGAAGCTTTCTTT,CSVAPQVNTEAFF
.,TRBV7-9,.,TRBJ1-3,TGTGCCAGCAGTCGCTCCGGGGTCTCTGGAAACACCATATATTTT,CASSRSGVSGNTIYF
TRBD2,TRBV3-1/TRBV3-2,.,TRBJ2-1,TGTGCCAGCAGCCAAGATCTTGTGGCGGGGGGTAATGAGCAGTTCTTC,CASSQDLVAGGNEQFF
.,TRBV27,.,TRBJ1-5,TGTGCCAGCAGTTTGGGGGGAGACAGCAATCAGCCCCAGCATTTT,CASSLGGDSNQPQHF
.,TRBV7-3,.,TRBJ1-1,TGTGCCAGCAGCCCCGACGGGAGTTCGAACACTGAAGCTTTCTTT,CASSPDGSSNTEAFF
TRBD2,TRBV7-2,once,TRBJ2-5,TGTGCCAGCAGGACTAGCTGGATGCGGGAGACCCAGTACTTC,CASRTSWMRETQYF
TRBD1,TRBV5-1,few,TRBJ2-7,TGCGCCAGCAGACCGGGACAGGGGGACTCCTACGAGCAGTACTTC,CASRPGQGDSYEQYF
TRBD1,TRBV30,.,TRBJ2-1,TGTGCCCGGCAGGGGGCAAATTTCAATGAGCAGTTCTTC,CARQGANFNEQFF
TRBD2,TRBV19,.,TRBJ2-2,TGTGCCAGTAGGAGCGGGACCGAGAACACCGGGGAGCTGTTTTTT,CASRSGTENTGELFF
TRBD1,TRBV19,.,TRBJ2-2,TGTGCCAGTAGTATGCGGACAGGGGGCGGGGAGCTGTTTTTT,CASSMRTGGGELFF
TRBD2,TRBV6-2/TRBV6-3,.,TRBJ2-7,TGTGCCAGCAGTTACTCGGGACTAGCGGGGGGCCACTACGAGCAGTACTTC,CASSYSGLAGGHYEQYF
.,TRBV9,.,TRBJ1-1,TGTGCCAGCAGCCTCTACCTAGGAGAAGCTTTCTTT,CASSLYLGEAFF
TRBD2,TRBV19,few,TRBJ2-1,TGTGCCAGTAGTATATATGGGACTAGCGGAAACAATGAGCAGTTCTTC,CASSIYGTSGNNEQFF
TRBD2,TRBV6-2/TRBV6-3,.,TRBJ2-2,TGTGCCAGCAGTTACTCGACCGGACTAGAAACCGGGGAGCTGTTTTTT,CASSYSTGLETGELFF
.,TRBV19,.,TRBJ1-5,TGTGCCAGTAGTCCCGGGGGGCGGAATAGCAATCAGCCCCAGCATTTT,CASSPGGRNSNQPQHF
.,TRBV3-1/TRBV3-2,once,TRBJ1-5,TGTGCCAGCAGCCAAGGTACAGGTATTAACCAGCCCCAGCATTTT,CASSQGTGINQPQHF
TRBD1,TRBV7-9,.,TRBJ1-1,TGTGCCAGCAGCTTTGGGGGTCAGGGGGAGCCCAGGGGCACTGAAGCTTTCTTT,CASSFGGQGEPRGTEAFF
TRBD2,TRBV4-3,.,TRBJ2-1,TGCGCCAGCAGCCAAGGGATACTAGCGGGAGGGGACAATGAGCAGTTCTTC,CASSQGILAGGDNEQFF
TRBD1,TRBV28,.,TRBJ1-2,TGTGCCAGCAGTTCACAGGGGATTGGGGTCGGTGGCTACACCTTC,CASSSQGIGVGGYTF
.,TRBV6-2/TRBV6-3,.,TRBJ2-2,TGTGCCAGCAGTTATCGACTGACGAACACCGGGGAGCTGTTTTTT,CASSYRLTNTGELFF
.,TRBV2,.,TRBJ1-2,TGTGCCAGCAGCCCGGGGTATGGCTACACCTTC,CASSPGYGYTF
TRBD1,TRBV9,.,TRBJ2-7,TGTGCCAGCAGCGCCGGGACAGGGACTCGCTACGAGCAGTACTTC,CASSAGTGTRYEQYF
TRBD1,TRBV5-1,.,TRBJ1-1,TGCGCCAGCAGCGGATCGACAGGGCCATCTGAAGCTTTCTTT,CASSGSTGPSEAFF
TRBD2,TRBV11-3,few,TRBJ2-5,TGTGCCAGCACTTTTAGCGGGGGGGAAGAGACCCAGTACTTC,CASTFSGGEETQYF
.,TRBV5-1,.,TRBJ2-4,TGCGCCAGCAGCTTGGGTACGGGATTGGCCAAAAACATTCAGTACTTC,CASSLGTGLAKNIQYF
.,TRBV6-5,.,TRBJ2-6,TGTGCCAGCAGTTACTCGGCAGGGGCTGGGGCCAACGTCCTGACTTTC,CASSYSAGAGANVLTF